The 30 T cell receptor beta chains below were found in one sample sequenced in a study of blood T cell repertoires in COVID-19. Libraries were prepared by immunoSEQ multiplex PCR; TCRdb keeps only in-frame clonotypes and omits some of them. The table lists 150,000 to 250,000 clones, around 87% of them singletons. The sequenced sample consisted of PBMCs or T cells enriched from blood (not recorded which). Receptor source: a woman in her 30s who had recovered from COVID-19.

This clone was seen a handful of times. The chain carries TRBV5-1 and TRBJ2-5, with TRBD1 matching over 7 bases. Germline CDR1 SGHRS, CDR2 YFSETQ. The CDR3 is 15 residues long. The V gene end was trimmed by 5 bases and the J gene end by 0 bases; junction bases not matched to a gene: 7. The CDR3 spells CASRPITGDQETQYF. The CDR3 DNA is TGCGCCAGCAGGCCCATCACAGGGGACCAAGAGACCCAGTACTTC.

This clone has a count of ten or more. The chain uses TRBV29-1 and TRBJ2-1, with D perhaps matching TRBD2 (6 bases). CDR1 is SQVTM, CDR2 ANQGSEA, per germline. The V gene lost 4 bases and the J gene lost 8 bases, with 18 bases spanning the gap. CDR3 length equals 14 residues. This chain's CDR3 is CSVADGTSLDEQFF. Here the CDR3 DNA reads TGCAGCGTTGCCGATGGGACTTCCCTCGATGAGCAGTTCTTC.

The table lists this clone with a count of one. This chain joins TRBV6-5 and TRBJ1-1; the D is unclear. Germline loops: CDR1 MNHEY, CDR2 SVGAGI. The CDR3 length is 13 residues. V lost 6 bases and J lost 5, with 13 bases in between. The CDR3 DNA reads TGTGCCAGCAGACATTTGAGCGGGACTGAAGCTTTCTTT. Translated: CASRHLSGTEAFF.

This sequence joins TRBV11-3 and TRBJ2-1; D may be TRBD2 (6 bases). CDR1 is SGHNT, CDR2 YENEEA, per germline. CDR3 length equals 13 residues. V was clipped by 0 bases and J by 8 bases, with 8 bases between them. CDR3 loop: CASSLDRRDEQFF. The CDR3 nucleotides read TGTGCCAGCAGCTTAGATAGGAGGGATGAGCAGTTCTTC.

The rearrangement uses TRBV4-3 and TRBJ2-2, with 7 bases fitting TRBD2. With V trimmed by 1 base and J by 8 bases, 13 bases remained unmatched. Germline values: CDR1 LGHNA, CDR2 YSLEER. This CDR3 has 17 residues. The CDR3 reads CASSQAWGGEYAGELFF. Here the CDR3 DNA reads TGCGCCAGCAGCCAAGCCTGGGGGGGGGAGTACGCTGGGGAGCTGTTTTTT.

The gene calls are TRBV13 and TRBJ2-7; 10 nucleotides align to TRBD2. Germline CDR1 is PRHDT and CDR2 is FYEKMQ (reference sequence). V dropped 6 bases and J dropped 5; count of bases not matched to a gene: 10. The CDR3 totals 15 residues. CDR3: CASSPLLAGKHEQYF. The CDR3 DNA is TGTGCCAGCAGTCCACTACTAGCGGGAAAGCACGAGCAGTACTTC.

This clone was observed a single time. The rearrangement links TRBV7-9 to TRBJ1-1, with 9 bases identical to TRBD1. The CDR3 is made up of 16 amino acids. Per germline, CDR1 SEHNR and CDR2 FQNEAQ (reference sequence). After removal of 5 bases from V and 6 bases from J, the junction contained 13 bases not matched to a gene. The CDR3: CASSLNTGGVVPEAFF. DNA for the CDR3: TGTGCCAGCAGCCTAAATACAGGGGGCGTCGTCCCTGAAGCTTTCTTT.

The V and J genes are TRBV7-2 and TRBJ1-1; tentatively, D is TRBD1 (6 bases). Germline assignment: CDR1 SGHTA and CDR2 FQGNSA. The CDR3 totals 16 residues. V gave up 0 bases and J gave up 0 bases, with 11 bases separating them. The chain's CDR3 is CASSLAGGKMNTEAFF. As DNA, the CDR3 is TGTGCCAGCAGCTTAGCAGGGGGTAAAATGAACACTGAAGCTTTCTTT.

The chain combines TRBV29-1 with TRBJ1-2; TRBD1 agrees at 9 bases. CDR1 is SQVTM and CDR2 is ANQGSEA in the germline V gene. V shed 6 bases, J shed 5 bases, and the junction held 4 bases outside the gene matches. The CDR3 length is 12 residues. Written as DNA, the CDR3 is TGCAGCGTCGTACAGGGGGCTTATGGCTACACCTTC. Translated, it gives CSVVQGAYGYTF.

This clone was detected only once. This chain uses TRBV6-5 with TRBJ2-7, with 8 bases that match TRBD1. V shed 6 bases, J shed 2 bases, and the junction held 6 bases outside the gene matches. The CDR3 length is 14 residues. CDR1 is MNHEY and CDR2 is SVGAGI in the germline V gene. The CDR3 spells CASSQDRAAYEQYF. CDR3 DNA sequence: TGTGCCAGCAGCCAGGACAGGGCAGCCTACGAGCAGTACTTC.

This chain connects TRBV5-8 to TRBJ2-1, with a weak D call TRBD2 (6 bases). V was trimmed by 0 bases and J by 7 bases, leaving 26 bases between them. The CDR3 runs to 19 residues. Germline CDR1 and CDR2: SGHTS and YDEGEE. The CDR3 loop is CASSLVIGAVEGSRNEQFF. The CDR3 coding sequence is TGTGCCAGCAGCTTGGTAATTGGAGCGGTGGAGGGATCAAGGAATGAGCAGTTCTTC.

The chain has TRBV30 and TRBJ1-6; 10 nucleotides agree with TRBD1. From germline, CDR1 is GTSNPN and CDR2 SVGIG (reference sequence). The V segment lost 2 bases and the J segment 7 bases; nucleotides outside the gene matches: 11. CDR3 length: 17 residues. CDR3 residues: CAWSRDRGFLLNSPLHF. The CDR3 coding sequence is TGTGCCTGGAGTCGGGACAGGGGATTTCTACTAAATTCACCCCTCCACTTT. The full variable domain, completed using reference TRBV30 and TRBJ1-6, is SQTIHQWPATLVQPVGSPLSLECTVEGTSNPNLYWYRQAAGRGLQLLFYSVGIGQISSEVPQNLSASRPQDRQFILSSKKLLLSDSGFYLCAWSRDRGFLLNSPLHFGNGTRLTVT.

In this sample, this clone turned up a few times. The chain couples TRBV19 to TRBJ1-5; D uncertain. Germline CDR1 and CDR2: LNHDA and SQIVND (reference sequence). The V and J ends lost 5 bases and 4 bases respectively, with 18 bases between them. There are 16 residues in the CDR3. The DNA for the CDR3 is TGTGCCAGTAGTGTCTGGGAGCCCCGGGGAAATCAGCCCCAGCATTTT. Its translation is CASSVWEPRGNQPQHF.

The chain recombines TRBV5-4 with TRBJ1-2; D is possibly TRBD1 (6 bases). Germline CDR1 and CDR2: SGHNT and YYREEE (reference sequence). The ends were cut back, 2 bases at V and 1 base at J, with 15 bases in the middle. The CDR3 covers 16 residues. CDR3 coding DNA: TGTGCCAGCAGCTTTGGACAGTCGATCCGTAACTATGGCTACACCTTC. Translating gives CASSFGQSIRNYGYTF.

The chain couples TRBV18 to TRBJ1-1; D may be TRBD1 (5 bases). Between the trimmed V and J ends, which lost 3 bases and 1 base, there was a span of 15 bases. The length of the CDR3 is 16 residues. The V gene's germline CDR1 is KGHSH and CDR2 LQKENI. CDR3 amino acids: CASSPTGRTSNTEAFF. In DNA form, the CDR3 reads TGTGCCAGCTCACCTACAGGACGGACGTCGAACACTGAAGCTTTCTTT.

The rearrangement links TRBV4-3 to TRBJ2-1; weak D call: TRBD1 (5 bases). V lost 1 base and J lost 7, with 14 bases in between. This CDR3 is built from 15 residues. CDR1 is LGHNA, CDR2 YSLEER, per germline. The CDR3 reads CASSQGQGFGNEQFF. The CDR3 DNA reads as TGCGCCAGCAGCCAAGGGCAGGGCTTTGGGAATGAGCAGTTCTTC.

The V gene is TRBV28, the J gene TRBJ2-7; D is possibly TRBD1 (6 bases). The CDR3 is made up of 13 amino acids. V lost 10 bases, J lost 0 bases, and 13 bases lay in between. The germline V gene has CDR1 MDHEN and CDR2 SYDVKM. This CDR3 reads CATVETGSYEQYF. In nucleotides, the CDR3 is TGTGCCACTGTCGAGACAGGCTCCTACGAGCAGTACTTC.

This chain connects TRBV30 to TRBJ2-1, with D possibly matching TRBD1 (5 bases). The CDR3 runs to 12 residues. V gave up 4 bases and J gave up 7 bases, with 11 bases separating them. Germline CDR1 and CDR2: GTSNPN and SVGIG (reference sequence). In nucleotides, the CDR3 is TGTGCCTGGATGGGGCCGCAGAATGAGCAGTTCTTC. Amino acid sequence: CAWMGPQNEQFF. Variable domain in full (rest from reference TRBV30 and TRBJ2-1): SQTIHQWPATLVQPVGSPLSLECTVEGTSNPNLYWYRQAAGRGLQLLFYSVGIGQISSEVPQNLSASRPQDRQFILSSKKLLLSDSGFYLCAWMGPQNEQFFGPGTRLTVL.

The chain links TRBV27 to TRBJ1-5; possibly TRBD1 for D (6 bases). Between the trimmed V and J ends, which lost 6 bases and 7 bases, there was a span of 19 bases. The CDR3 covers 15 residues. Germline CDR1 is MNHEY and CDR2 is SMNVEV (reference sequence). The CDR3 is CASRETPGHRQPQHF. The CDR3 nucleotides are TGTGCCAGCAGAGAAACACCGGGACACCGACAGCCCCAGCATTTT.

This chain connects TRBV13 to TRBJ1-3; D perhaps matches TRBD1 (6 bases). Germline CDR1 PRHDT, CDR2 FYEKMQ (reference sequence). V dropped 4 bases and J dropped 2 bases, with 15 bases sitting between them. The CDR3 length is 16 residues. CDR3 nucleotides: TGTGCCAGCAGCTCCAGGCCACAGGGAGCTGGAAACACCATATATTTT. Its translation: CASSSRPQGAGNTIYF.

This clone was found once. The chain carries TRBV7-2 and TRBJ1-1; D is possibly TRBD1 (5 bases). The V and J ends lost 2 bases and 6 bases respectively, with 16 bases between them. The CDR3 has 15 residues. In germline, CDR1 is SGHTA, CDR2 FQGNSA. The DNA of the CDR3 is TGTGCCAGCAGCTTAATTCAGGGCCTAAGGTCTGAAGCTTTCTTT. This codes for CASSLIQGLRSEAFF. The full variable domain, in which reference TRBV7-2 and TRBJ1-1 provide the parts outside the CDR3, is GAGVSQSPSNKVTEKGKDVELRCDPISGHTALYWYRQSLGQGLEFLIYFQGNSAPDKSGLPSDRFSAERTGGSVSTLTIQRTQQEDSAVYLCASSLIQGLRSEAFFGQGTRLTVV.

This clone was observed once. CDR3 bases: TGTGCCAGCAGCTATTATTTCAATGAGCAGTTCTTC. Protein sequence: CASSYYFNEQFF. The chain combines TRBV11-2 with TRBJ2-1; D is ambiguous. V lost 4 bases and J lost 6, with 7 bases in between. CDR3 length: 12 amino acids. CDR1 is SGHAT and CDR2 is FQNNGV in the germline V gene. The full variable domain, with the rest looked up from reference TRBV11-2 and TRBJ2-1, is EAGVAQSPRYKIIEKRQSVAFWCNPISGHATLYWYQQILGQGPKLLIQFQNNGVVDDSQLPKDRFSAERLKGVDSTLKIQPAKLEDSAVYLCASSYYFNEQFFGPGTRLTVL.

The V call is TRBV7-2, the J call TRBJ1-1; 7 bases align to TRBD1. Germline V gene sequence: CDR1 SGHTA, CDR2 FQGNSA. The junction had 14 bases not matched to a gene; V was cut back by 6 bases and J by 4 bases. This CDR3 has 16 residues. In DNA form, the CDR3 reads TGTGCCAGCAGTCCGACAGACAGGGCCCGGACCACTGAAGCTTTCTTT. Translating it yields CASSPTDRARTTEAFF.

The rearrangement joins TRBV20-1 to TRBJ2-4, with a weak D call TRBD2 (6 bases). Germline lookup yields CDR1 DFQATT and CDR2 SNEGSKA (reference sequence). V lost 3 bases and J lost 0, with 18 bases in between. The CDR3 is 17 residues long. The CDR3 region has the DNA TGCAGTGCTAGTGCTGTTAGCGGCGATCTAGCCAAAAACATTCAGTACTTC. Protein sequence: CSASAVSGDLAKNIQYF.

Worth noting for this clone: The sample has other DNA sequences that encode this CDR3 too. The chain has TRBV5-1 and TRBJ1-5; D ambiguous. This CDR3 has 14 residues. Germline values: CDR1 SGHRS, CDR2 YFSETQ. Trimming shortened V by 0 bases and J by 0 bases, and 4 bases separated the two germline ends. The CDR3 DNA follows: TGCGCCAGCAGCTTGGCGGGTAGCAATCAGCCCCAGCATTTT. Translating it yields CASSLAGSNQPQHF.

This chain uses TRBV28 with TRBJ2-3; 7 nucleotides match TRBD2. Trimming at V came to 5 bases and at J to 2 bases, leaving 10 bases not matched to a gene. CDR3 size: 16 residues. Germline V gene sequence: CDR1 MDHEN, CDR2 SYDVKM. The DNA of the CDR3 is TGTGCCAGCAGTGGGGGAGGGGTAGGAGACACAGATACGCAGTATTTT. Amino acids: CASSGGGVGDTDTQYF.

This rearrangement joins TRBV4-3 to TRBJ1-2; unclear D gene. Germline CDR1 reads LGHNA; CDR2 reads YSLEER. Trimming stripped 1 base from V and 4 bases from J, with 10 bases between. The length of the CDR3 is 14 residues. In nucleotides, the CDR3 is TGCGCCAGCAGCCAAGGTCGGAGAAGCTATGGCTACACCTTC. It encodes CASSQGRRSYGYTF.

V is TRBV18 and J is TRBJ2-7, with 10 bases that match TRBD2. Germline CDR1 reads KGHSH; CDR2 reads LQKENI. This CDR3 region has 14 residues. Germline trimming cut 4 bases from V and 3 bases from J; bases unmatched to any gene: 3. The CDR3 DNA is TGTGCCAGCTCACAGACTAGCGGGTTCTACGAGCAGTACTTC. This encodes CASSQTSGFYEQYF.

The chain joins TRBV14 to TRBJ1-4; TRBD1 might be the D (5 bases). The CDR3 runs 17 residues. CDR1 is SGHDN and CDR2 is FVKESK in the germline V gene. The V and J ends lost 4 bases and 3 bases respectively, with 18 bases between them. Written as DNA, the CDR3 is TGTGCCAGCAGCCTCCGGGCAGGCGGGACTGCTAATGAAAAACTGTTTTTT. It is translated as CASSLRAGGTANEKLFF.

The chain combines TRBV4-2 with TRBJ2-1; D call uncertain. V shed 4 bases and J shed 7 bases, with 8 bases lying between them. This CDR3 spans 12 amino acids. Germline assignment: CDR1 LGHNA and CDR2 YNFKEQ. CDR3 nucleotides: TGTGCCAGCAGCCCCGGTCGTAATGAGCAGTTCTTC. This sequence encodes CASSPGRNEQFF.